A single sample is the source of the 10 T cell receptor beta chains below, sequenced in a study of CD8 T cells in ankylosing spondylitis. TCRdb recomputed calls from the 5' RACE reads with MiXCR, one row per CDR3 protein. The repertoire holds 200,000 to 300,000 distinct CDR3 sequences, with 20% to 30% as singletons. Sequences were obtained from blood, either unsorted or a sorted T cell fraction (not recorded which). These receptors were obtained from a male donor with ankylosing spondylitis or in good health (not recorded which).

Many counts were recorded for this clonotype. The gene calls are TRBV20-1 and TRBJ2-3; 9 positions agree with TRBD1. Germline CDR1 reads DFQATT; CDR2 reads SNEGSKA (reference sequence). V was clipped by 5 bases and J by 5 bases; unmatched bases: 8. The CDR3 contains 14 residues. The CDR3 region has the DNA TGCAGTGCTTCGGACAGGGGCCACGGAGATACGCAGTATTTT. Its translation is CSASDRGHGDTQYF.

This chain connects TRBV5-1 to TRBJ2-7, with D uncertain. CDR1 is SGHRS and CDR2 is YFSETQ in the germline V gene. Trimming left V 2 bases short and J 5 bases short, with 14 bases between. The CDR3 spans 14 residues. CDR3 residues: CASSFAPDEDEQYF. The CDR3 DNA follows: TGCGCCAGCAGCTTTGCTCCGGATGAGGACGAGCAGTACTTC.

The chain joins TRBV20-1 to TRBJ1-2, with 8 bases that match TRBD1. The V and J ends lost 6 bases and 4 bases, in that order; junction bases with no gene match: 4. The germline V gene has CDR1 DFQATT and CDR2 SNEGSKA (reference sequence). The CDR3 is made up of 12 amino acids. CDR3 nucleotide sequence: TGCAGTGCCCAGGACAGGGCCTATGGCTACACCTTC. It yields the protein CSAQDRAYGYTF.

The chain combines TRBV6-5 with TRBJ2-7; TRBD1 matches at 9 bases. Germline V gene data show CDR1 as MNHEY and CDR2 as SVGAGI. CDR3 length: 19 amino acids. V shed 2 bases and J 0 bases; nucleotides not matched to a gene: 14. The CDR3 nucleotides read TGTGCCAGCAGTTACGATTGGGGACAGGGACCCTCGAGCTCCTACGAGCAGTACTTC. It yields the protein CASSYDWGQGPSSSYEQYF.

The chain joins TRBV20-1 to TRBJ2-5, with TRBD2 matching 8 bases. Germline V gene lookup returns CDR1 DFQATT and CDR2 SNEGSKA (reference sequence). This CDR3 is built from 17 residues. V lost 3 bases and J lost 2; bases outside the gene matches: 14. The CDR3 sequence: CSARRGGAGDNQETQYF. As DNA, the CDR3 is TGCAGTGCTAGGAGAGGAGGAGCGGGGGACAATCAAGAGACCCAGTACTTC.

There are many counts of this clonotype. V usage is TRBV20-1 and J usage is TRBJ2-2; 10 bases are a match to TRBD1. This CDR3 region has 13 residues. CDR1 and CDR2 from the germline V gene are DFQATT and SNEGSKA (reference sequence). J lost 6 bases, V lost 5 bases, and 3 bases had no gene match. CDR3 residues: CSAPGQGSGELFF. In DNA form, the CDR3 reads TGCAGTGCTCCGGGACAGGGGTCCGGGGAGCTGTTTTTT.

This clonotype was recorded many times. The chain recombines TRBV20-1 with TRBJ1-1; 8 nucleotides match TRBD1. The trim removed 5 bases at V and 5 bases at J, leaving 7 bases unmatched. This CDR3 contains 13 residues. Per germline, CDR1 DFQATT and CDR2 SNEGSKA (reference sequence). Here the CDR3 reads CSAVDRVGTEAFF. As DNA, the CDR3 is TGCAGTGCTGTGGACAGGGTGGGAACTGAAGCTTTCTTT.

The chain couples TRBV3-1 to TRBJ2-1; 7 positions match TRBD2. CDR3 size: 15 residues. Per germline, CDR1 LGHDT and CDR2 YNNKEL (reference sequence). V was pared by 6 bases and J by 0 bases, with 5 bases of the junction left unmatched. The CDR3 region is CASSGTSASYNEQFF. The CDR3 DNA follows: TGTGCCAGCAGTGGCACTAGCGCCTCCTACAATGAGCAGTTCTTC.

This clonotype was seen at least ten times. CDR3 sequence: CASSGRQAVNEQFF. The CDR3 DNA is TGTGCCAGCAGCGGTCGACAGGCCGTAAATGAGCAGTTCTTC. The chain carries TRBV12-3 or TRBV12-4 and TRBJ2-1, with a possible D match to TRBD1 (6 bases). V lost 6 bases and J lost 7, with 16 bases in between. The CDR3 consists of 14 residues.

This clonotype was counted at least ten times. The chain has TRBV6-1 and TRBJ2-2; 7 bases are shared with TRBD1. The CDR3 sequence is 15 residues long. V was pared by 9 bases and J by 4 bases, with 11 bases of the junction left unmatched. Germline CDR1 reads MNHNS; CDR2 reads SASEGT. In DNA form, the CDR3 reads TGTGCCAGTGTGGAGACAGGGCGTACCACCGGGGAGCTGTTTTTT. Its protein product is CASVETGRTTGELFF.